Listed here are 16 T cell receptor beta chains from one sample, sequenced in a study of Graves' ophthalmopathy and Graves' hyperthyroidism. Amplified material comprised TCR beta CDR3 regions derived from RNA transcripts. The first round was an RT-PCR with HTBI primers, and the second round was a multiplex PCR. TCRdb used MiXCR to reprocess the multiplex PCR reads, holding one entry per CDR3 protein. Among more than 550,000 distinct CDR3 sequences, under 50% were seen once, and the ten largest hold over 2.5%. Sequencing was carried out using peripheral blood. The receptors stem from an adult man with Graves' ophthalmopathy.

This clonotype was picked up many times. The rearrangement joins TRBV10-3 to TRBJ2-7; TRBD2 aligns across 16 bases. Germline lookup yields CDR1 ENHRY and CDR2 SYGVKD. Germline trimming cut 8 bases from V and 2 bases from J; bases unmatched to any gene: 6. CDR3 length: 16 amino acids. The CDR3 DNA is TGTGCCATCCATCCGGGACTAGCGGGAGGGGCCTACGAGCAGTACTTC. It specifies CAIHPGLAGGAYEQYF.

The chain has TRBV7-2 and TRBJ2-5; 16 bases map to TRBD2. This CDR3 is built from 18 residues. Unmatched junction bases numbered 10, after V lost 4 bases and J lost 5 bases. CDR1 and CDR2 from the germline V gene are SGHTA and FQGNSA. As DNA, the CDR3 is TGTGCCAGCAGCTCATCCTCTGGGGGACTAGCGGGGGGGGAGACCCAGTACTTC. Protein sequence: CASSSSSGGLAGGETQYF.

This clonotype has at least ten counts. The gene calls are TRBV5-6 and TRBJ1-4; tentatively, D is TRBD1 (6 bases). The V and J ends lost 9 bases and 5 bases respectively, with 17 bases between them. The CDR3 spans 14 residues. The germline gives CDR1 SGHDT, CDR2 YYEEEE. This CDR3 is CATTEQGLNEKLFF. CDR3 nucleotide sequence: TGTGCCACCACGGAACAGGGCTTAAATGAAAAACTGTTTTTT.

This clonotype was seen only a few times. The chain employs TRBV3-1 and TRBJ2-6; D perhaps matches TRBD1 (5 bases). This CDR3 comprises 16 residues. Trimming stripped 1 base from V and 2 bases from J, with 9 bases between. Germline CDR1 LGHDT, CDR2 YNNKEL (reference sequence). As DNA, the CDR3 is TGTGCCAGCAGCCAAGGATTGACAGCTGGGGCCAACGTCCTGACTTTC. Its protein is CASSQGLTAGANVLTF.

A note on this clonotype: Lacking the conserved final phenylalanine or tryptophan, this CDR3 likely reflects a read error. CDR3 nucleotide sequence: TGTGCCAGCAGCTCCTTCCCGGGGGCGTGGGAGACCCAGTACGTC. Protein sequence: CASSSFPGAWETQYV. The chain has TRBV6-6 and TRBJ2-5; possibly TRBD1 or TRBD2 for D (6 bases each). The germline V gene has CDR1 MNHNY and CDR2 SVGAGI (reference sequence). The CDR3 has 15 amino acids. Trimming pared 6 bases from V and 5 bases from J, leaving 19 bases between.

This clonotype was detected only a few times. This chain uses TRBV12-5 with TRBJ2-7; 9 bases line up with TRBD1. CDR3 length equals 14 residues. Trimming at V came to 1 base and at J to 6 bases, leaving 4 bases not matched to a gene. CDR1 is LGHNT and CDR2 is FRNRAP in the germline V gene. CDR3 protein: CASGLGMTGGEQYF. CDR3 DNA sequence: TGTGCTAGTGGTTTGGGAATGACAGGGGGCGAGCAGTACTTC.

The rearrangement joins TRBV29-1 to TRBJ2-2; 7 bases match TRBD1. CDR1 is SQVTM, CDR2 ANQGSEA, per germline. The ends lost 3 bases at V and 3 bases at J; junction bases unmatched: 7. This CDR3 is 15 amino acids long. The CDR3 is CSVDTGVLHTGELFF. CDR3 bases: TGCAGCGTTGATACAGGGGTCCTTCACACCGGGGAGCTGTTTTTT.

This clonotype was observed at least ten times. The J gene is TRBJ1-3, the V gene TRBV4-3; D is ambiguous. Between the trimmed V and J ends, which lost 2 bases and 1 base, there was a span of 6 bases. Per the germline V gene, CDR1 is LGHNA and CDR2 is YSLEER. There are 14 residues in the CDR3. CDR3 in DNA: TGCGCCAGCAGCCAACGGTGGTCTGGAAACACCATATATTTT. Protein product: CASSQRWSGNTIYF.

This chain uses TRBV20-1 with TRBJ2-7, with 10 bases identical to TRBD1. The CDR3 runs to 12 residues. Germline CDR1 reads DFQATT; CDR2 reads SNEGSKA (reference sequence). Trimming took 5 bases from V and 5 from J; bases not matched to a gene: 3. CDR3 nucleotides: TGCAGTGCTGGGACAGGGGAGCACGAGCAGTACTTC. Encoded protein: CSAGTGEHEQYF.

This clonotype has more than one count but fewer than ten. The chain combines TRBV24-1 with TRBJ2-2; 9 bases align to TRBD2. The V gene's germline CDR1 is KGHDR and CDR2 SFDVKD. The CDR3 length is 16 residues. With V trimmed by 1 base and J by 5 bases, 4 bases remained unmatched. The CDR3 loop reads CATSDLRTSVTGELFF. In DNA, the CDR3 is TGTGCCACCAGTGATTTAAGGACTAGCGTAACCGGGGAGCTGTTTTTT.

The J gene is TRBJ1-6, the V gene TRBV9; D is uncertain. V dropped 4 bases and J dropped 10 bases, with 18 bases sitting between them. CDR1 is SGDLS, CDR2 YYNGEE, per germline. The CDR3 length is 15 residues. The CDR3 coding sequence is TGTGCCAGCAGCTTGGCGATTGGAGTTCGATCACCCCTCCACTTT. As protein: CASSLAIGVRSPLHF.

This clonotype was picked up many times. This chain joins TRBV20-1 and TRBJ2-5, with D perhaps TRBD1 (6 bases). Trimming removed 6 bases at V and 5 bases at J, with 10 bases between. This CDR3 is 11 amino acids long. Germline CDR1 and CDR2: DFQATT and SNEGSKA (reference sequence). The CDR3 DNA reads as TGCAGTGCCCAGGGGTGGGAGACCCAGTACTTC. This codes for CSAQGWETQYF.

This rearrangement joins TRBV3-1 to TRBJ2-7; TRBD2 matches at 11 bases. The V gene's germline CDR1 is LGHDT and CDR2 YNNKEL (reference sequence). The CDR3 is 14 residues long. The V segment lost 9 bases and the J segment 2 bases; nucleotides outside the gene matches: 6. This chain's CDR3 is CASRTSGGTYEQYF. CDR3 in DNA: TGTGCCAGTAGAACTAGCGGGGGAACCTACGAGCAGTACTTC.

In this sample, this clonotype turned up many times. This chain's CDR3 is CATRPGQAPELFF. The CDR3 DNA follows: TGTGCCACCAGACCAGGACAGGCCCCAGAGCTGTTTTTT. V usage is TRBV15 and J usage is TRBJ2-2; 7 bases fit TRBD1. Trimming took 6 bases from V and 11 from J; bases not matched to a gene: 9. This CDR3 contains 13 residues. Germline V gene lookup returns CDR1 LNHNV and CDR2 YYDKDF (reference sequence).

This clonotype was observed at least ten times. V is TRBV7-9 and J is TRBJ2-7; TRBD1 aligns across 7 bases. This CDR3 spans 14 amino acids. V lost 2 bases, J lost 2 bases, and 3 bases stayed unmatched. CDR1 and CDR2 (germline): SEHNR, FQNEAQ (reference sequence). CDR3 sequence reads: CASSLRGRPYEQYF. The CDR3 DNA is TGTGCCAGCAGCTTAAGGGGGCGCCCCTACGAGCAGTACTTC.

This clonotype was seen only once. The CDR3 DNA reads TGCAGCGTTGAAGATCGAGGCTCGGGAGGGGAGCAGTACTTC. Protein sequence: CSVEDRGSGGEQYF. This chain connects TRBV29-1 to TRBJ2-7; 8 bases align to TRBD2. The CDR3 is made up of 14 amino acids. Germline trimming cut 0 bases from V and 7 bases from J; bases unmatched to any gene: 8. The germline V gene encodes CDR1 SQVTM and CDR2 ANQGSEA.